This entry is about one T cell receptor beta chain. A far larger clone is off by one base, so a read error is likely. Other DNA sequences of this sample code for an identical CDR3. The data stem from a study of shared clonotypes between healthy human individuals. Each PCR replicate run on unsorted PBMC took in around 300 ng DNA, around 30,000 T cell genomes. Generated by immunoSEQ multiplex PCR, the TCRdb table keeps only in-frame clones and is missing some. The table includes around 95,000 clones, approximately 44% detected once. CDR1 and CDR2 from the germline V gene are SEHNR and FQNEAQ (reference sequence). The CDR3 totals 14 residues. V lost 4 bases, J lost 0 bases, and 7 bases lay in between.

Sequencing was done on a sample of PBMCs. The chain has TRBV7-9 and TRBJ2-1; possibly TRBD1 for D (6 bases). This clonotype was sampled from a woman aged 40-49 years in good health. Some clones in this sample may be carry-over from other donors' samples. The CDR3 DNA sequence: TGTGCCAGCAGCTCAGGGGCCTCCTACAATGAGCAGTTCTTC. Translation: CASSSGASYNEQFF.